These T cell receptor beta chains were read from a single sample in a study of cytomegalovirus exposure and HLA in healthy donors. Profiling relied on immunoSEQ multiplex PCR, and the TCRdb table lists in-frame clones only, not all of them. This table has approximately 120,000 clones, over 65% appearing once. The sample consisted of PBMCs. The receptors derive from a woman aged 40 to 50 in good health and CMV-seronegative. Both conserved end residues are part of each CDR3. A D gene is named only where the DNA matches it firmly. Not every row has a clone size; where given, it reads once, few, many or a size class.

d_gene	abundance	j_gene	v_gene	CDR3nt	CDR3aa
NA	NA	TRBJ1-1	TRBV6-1	TGTGCCAGCAGGCCAGGCCGACAATCCGAAGCTTTCTTT	CASRPGRQSEAFF
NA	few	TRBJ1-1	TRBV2	TGTGCCAGCAGTGAACGTTGGAACACTGAAGCTTTCTTT	CASSERWNTEAFF
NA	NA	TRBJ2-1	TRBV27	TGTGCCAGCAGTTTTCGGCCGGGCAATGAGCAGTTCTTC	CASSFRPGNEQFF
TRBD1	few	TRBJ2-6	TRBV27	TGTGCCAGCGGCCGTGGACAGGTAAAACCAAGCTCTGGGGCCAACGTCCTGACTTTC	CASGRGQVKPSSGANVLTF
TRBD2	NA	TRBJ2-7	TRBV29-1	TGCAGCGTTTCTGGGCCCAGCGGGAGTCTATACGAGCAGTACTTC	CSVSGPSGSLYEQYF
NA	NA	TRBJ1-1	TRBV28	TGTGCCAGCAGTTTCAGGCTGTATGCTTTCTTT	CASSFRLYAFF
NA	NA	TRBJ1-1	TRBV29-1	TGCAGCGCTCAAAGGGGTAGTCGGGCAGGGAAAGCTTTCTTT	CSAQRGSRAGKAFF
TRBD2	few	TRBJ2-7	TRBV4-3	TGCGCCAGCAGCCAAGAGCATTTGGGGACTAGCGGGCCGTCCTACGAGCAGTACTTC	CASSQEHLGTSGPSYEQYF
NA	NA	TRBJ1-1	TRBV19	TGTGCCAGTAGTGACCCGGGGGACCTCGCTGAAGCTTTCTTT	CASSDPGDLAEAFF
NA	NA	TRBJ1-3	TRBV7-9	TGTGCCAGCAGCCCGAGGGGGATCTCTGGAAACACCATATATTTT	CASSPRGISGNTIYF
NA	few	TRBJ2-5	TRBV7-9	TGTGCCAGCGGGACGGACAGCCAAGAGACCCAGTACTTC	CASGTDSQETQYF
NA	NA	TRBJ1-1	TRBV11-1	TGTGCCAGCAGCTTACAGGACTTGAACACTGAAGCTTTCTTT	CASSLQDLNTEAFF
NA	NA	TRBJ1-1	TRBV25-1	TGTGCCACCTCTTACGGGGTGAACACTGAAGCTTTCTTT	CATSYGVNTEAFF
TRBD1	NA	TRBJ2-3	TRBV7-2	TGTGCCAGCAGCTTAGTTGGGACAGTCACAGATACGCAGTATTTT	CASSLVGTVTDTQYF
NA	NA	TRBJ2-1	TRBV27	TGTGCCAGCAGTTTAGTCGGGAAGTACAATGAGCAGTTCTTC	CASSLVGKYNEQFF
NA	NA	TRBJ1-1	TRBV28	TGTGCCAGCACCCCCCAAGGGGTAATACGGACTGAAGCTTTCTTT	CASTPQGVIRTEAFF
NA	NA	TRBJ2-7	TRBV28	TGTGCCAGCAGTTTAAGGTCGGGACACCGCTACGAGCAGTACTTC	CASSLRSGHRYEQYF
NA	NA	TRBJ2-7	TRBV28	TGTGCCAGCAGTTTACGGGGATTGGCCCCCTCCTACGAGCAGTACTTC	CASSLRGLAPSYEQYF
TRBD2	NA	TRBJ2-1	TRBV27	TGTGCCAGCAGTACTTTAATAGCGGGAGCCTACAATGAGCAGTTCTTC	CASSTLIAGAYNEQFF
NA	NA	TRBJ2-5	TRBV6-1	TGTGCCAGCAGGACCCTTTTAGGGAGAGGAGAGACCCAGTACTTC	CASRTLLGRGETQYF
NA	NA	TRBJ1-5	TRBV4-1	TGCGCCAGCAGCCAACTTGCCCAGGGAGGAAGTCAGCCCCAGCATTTT	CASSQLAQGGSQPQHF
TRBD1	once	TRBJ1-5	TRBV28	TGTGCCAGCAGTCGCCTTGGACAGGGCGGACAGCCCCAGCATTTT	CASSRLGQGGQPQHF
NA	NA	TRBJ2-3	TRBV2	TGTGCCAGCAGTGAAGCGCTTGGCGGGGGCCCCCCCACAGATACGCAGTATTTT	CASSEALGGGPPTDTQYF
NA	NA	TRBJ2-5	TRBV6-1	TGTGCCAGCAGTGAACACGGGAGCGTTAAGACCCAGTACTTC	CASSEHGSVKTQYF
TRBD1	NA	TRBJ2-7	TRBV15	TGTGCCACCAGCAGAGGACAGGGGGCGGGGGTCGGCGGGCAGTACTTC	CATSRGQGAGVGGQYF
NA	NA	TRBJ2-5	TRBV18	TGTGCCAGCTCACCACCGGAGGTACAAGAGACCCAGTACTTC	CASSPPEVQETQYF
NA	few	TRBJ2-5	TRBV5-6	TGTGCCAGCAGCGAGATCAGGGTGGGGGAGACCCAGTACTTC	CASSEIRVGETQYF
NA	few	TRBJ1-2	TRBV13	TGTGCCAGCAGCCAGAGGGTGGTAATGGGGCGGGGATATGGCTACACCTTC	CASSQRVVMGRGYGYTF
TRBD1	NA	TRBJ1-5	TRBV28	TGTGCCAGCAGTTTAGGGACAGGGGGAAATCAGCCCCAGCATTTT	CASSLGTGGNQPQHF
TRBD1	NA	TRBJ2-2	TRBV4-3	TGCGCCAGCAGCCTTGGACAGGAAAACACCGGGGAGCTGTTTTTT	CASSLGQENTGELFF
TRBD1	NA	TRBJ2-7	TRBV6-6	TGTGCCAGCAGTTTCCGGGACAGGGGGCTTGAGCAGTACTTC	CASSFRDRGLEQYF
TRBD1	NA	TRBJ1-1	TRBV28	TGTGCCAGCAGTTTACCGACGACAGGGTTAAAGAACACTGAAGCTTTCTTT	CASSLPTTGLKNTEAFF
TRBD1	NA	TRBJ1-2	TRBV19	TGTGCCAGTAGTCGGGACAGAAACTATGGCTACACCTTC	CASSRDRNYGYTF
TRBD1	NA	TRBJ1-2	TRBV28	TGTGCCAGCAGTCCGCCGGGACAGGATTATGGCTACACCTTC	CASSPPGQDYGYTF
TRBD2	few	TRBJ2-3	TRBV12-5	TGTGCTAGTGGTTTGAGACTTACCCGTAGCGGGAGATTCTCAGATACGCAGTATTTT	CASGLRLTRSGRFSDTQYF
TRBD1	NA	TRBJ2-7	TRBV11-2	TGTGCCAGCAGCCTTGGACAGGGGGCCAGCGAGCAGTACTTC	CASSLGQGASEQYF
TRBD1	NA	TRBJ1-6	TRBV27	TGTGCCAGCAGCCTGGGCCGGACAGGGAGGTCACCCCTCCACTTT	CASSLGRTGRSPLHF
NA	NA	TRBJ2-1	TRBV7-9	TGTGCCAGCAGCTTCCCGTCCCGTAGTCCGGACAATGAGCAGTTCTTC	CASSFPSRSPDNEQFF
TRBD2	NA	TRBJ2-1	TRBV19	TGTGCCAGTACCACTAGCGGGAGGCAAAATGAGCAGTTCTTC	CASTTSGRQNEQFF